A selection of T cell receptor beta chains follows, all from one sample in a study of control samples from healthy donors and cancer patients. TCRdb's copy holds only in-frame clones and misses some; the assay was immunoSEQ multiplex PCR. This sample yields about 58,000 clones, of which around 91% are seen a single time; around 5.9% belongs to the top ten. The sample was PBMCs. These receptor sequences come from a man aged 60 to 69 with colorectal cancer. Each CDR3 is given with its conserved first and last residue. The D gene is left open where the match is weak. Size values are once, few and many counts, or a class for expanded clones, and some rows have none.

J gene	V gene	clone size	D gene	CDR3 protein	CDR3 DNA
TRBJ1-6	TRBV27	once	.	CASRGTVGNSPLHF	TGTGCCAGCAGGGGGACGGTTGGGAATTCACCCCTCCACTTT
TRBJ2-1	TRBV5-1	.	.	CASSPTAGSAYNEQFF	TGCGCCAGCAGCCCAACCGCGGGCTCCGCTTACAATGAGCAGTTCTTC
TRBJ2-7	TRBV5-1	.	TRBD1	CASSFDRAYEQYF	TGCGCCAGCAGCTTCGACAGGGCCTACGAGCAGTACTTC
TRBJ2-2	TRBV10-3	.	TRBD1	CAIGGTGAGELFF	TGTGCCATCGGGGGGACAGGGGCCGGGGAGCTGTTTTTT
TRBJ1-5	TRBV19	.	.	CASSAVNSNQPQHF	TGTGCCAGTAGTGCAGTTAATAGCAATCAGCCCCAGCATTTT
TRBJ2-1	TRBV9	once	.	CASSVSGTQDYEQFF	TGTGCCAGCAGCGTCTCCGGGACCCAAGACTATGAGCAGTTCTTC
TRBJ1-1	TRBV29-1	.	.	CSAVRGTEAFF	TGCAGCGCCGTCAGGGGAACTGAAGCTTTCTTT
TRBJ1-6	TRBV5-1	.	.	CASSLRSGRNNSPLHF	TGCGCCAGCAGCTTGAGGTCAGGCCGTAATAATTCACCCCTCCACTTT
TRBJ2-2	TRBV6-2/TRBV6-3	once	.	CASSYSGGAGELFF	TGTGCCAGCAGTTACTCCGGAGGCGCCGGGGAGCTGTTTTTT
TRBJ2-7	TRBV5-8	.	.	CASSPKTGMNYNEQYF	TGTGCCAGCAGCCCGAAGACAGGCATGAATTACAACGAGCAGTACTTC
TRBJ2-2	TRBV28	.	.	CASSFHGTGELFF	TGTGCCAGCAGTTTTCATGGGACCGGGGAGCTGTTTTTT
TRBJ2-7	TRBV3-1/TRBV3-2	once	.	CASSQLGQTYEQYF	TGTGCCAGCAGCCAACTCGGACAGACCTACGAGCAGTACTTC
TRBJ2-3	TRBV5-1	.	.	CASSLDRQSTDTQYF	TGCGCCAGCAGCTTGGATCGACAAAGCACAGATACGCAGTATTTT
TRBJ2-5	TRBV6-5	.	.	CASSFGGGGQETQYF	TGTGCCAGCAGTTTCGGGGGTGGAGGGCAAGAGACCCAGTACTTC
TRBJ1-3	TRBV7-2	.	.	CASSLTGNTIYF	TGTGCCAGCAGCTTAACGGGAAACACCATATATTTT
TRBJ1-1	TRBV6-2/TRBV6-3	.	TRBD1	CASSYSGQGETEAFF	TGTGCCAGCAGTTACTCGGGACAGGGTGAGACTGAAGCTTTCTTT
TRBJ2-7	TRBV3-1/TRBV3-2	.	TRBD2	CASSQDRLAGGPVQYF	TGTGCCAGCAGCCAAGATCGGCTAGCGGGGGGGCCTGTGCAGTACTTC
TRBJ2-1	TRBV7-9	once	TRBD2	CASSFFPPGLAANEQFF	TGTGCCAGCAGCTTTTTCCCCCCGGGACTAGCGGCCAATGAGCAGTTCTTC
TRBJ1-2	TRBV6-2/TRBV6-3	.	TRBD1	CASSTDRGRRGYTF	TGTGCCAGCAGTACGGACAGGGGGCGAAGGGGCTACACCTTC
TRBJ2-2	TRBV5-1	few	TRBD1	CASSLGTGNTGELFF	TGCGCCAGCAGCTTGGGGACAGGGAACACCGGGGAGCTGTTTTTT
TRBJ1-5	TRBV9	.	.	CASSLDGDQPQHF	TGTGCCAGCAGTCTCGACGGGGATCAGCCCCAGCATTTT
TRBJ2-3	TRBV19	.	.	CASSMKGVTDTQYF	TGTGCCAGTAGTATGAAGGGAGTCACAGATACGCAGTATTTT
TRBJ2-1	TRBV3-1/TRBV3-2	.	.	CASSQGAGGLRNEQFF	TGTGCCAGCAGCCAAGGGGCCGGGGGGCTTAGGAATGAGCAGTTCTTC
TRBJ2-5	TRBV30	.	.	CAWSVQGPETQYF	TGTGCCTGGAGTGTACAGGGTCCAGAGACCCAGTACTTC
TRBJ2-7	TRBV9	.	.	CASSPDPRGVDYEQYF	TGTGCCAGCAGCCCCGATCCCAGGGGTGTCGACTACGAGCAGTACTTC
TRBJ1-6	TRBV4-1	.	.	CASSQDPRPNSPLHF	TGCGCCAGCAGCCAAGATCCCCGCCCAAATTCACCCCTCCACTTT
TRBJ1-2	TRBV7-9	.	TRBD1	CASSLGQGASGYTF	TGTGCCAGCAGCTTAGGACAGGGGGCTAGTGGCTACACCTTC
TRBJ2-1	TRBV7-8	.	.	CASSHLRVVEDEQFF	TGTGCCAGCAGCCATCTAAGAGTTGTGGAGGATGAGCAGTTCTTC
TRBJ1-2	TRBV9	.	.	CASSVDPVNYGYTF	TGTGCCAGCAGCGTAGACCCAGTTAACTATGGCTACACCTTC
TRBJ2-1	TRBV7-2	.	.	CASSLAVAYNEQFF	TGTGCCAGCAGCTTAGCGGTTGCGTACAATGAGCAGTTCTTC
TRBJ1-1	TRBV10-3	once	.	CAISVPGRDTEAFF	TGTGCCATCAGTGTTCCAGGGAGGGACACTGAAGCTTTCTTT
TRBJ1-1	TRBV10-1	.	.	CASSVRHRRMNTEAFF	TGCGCCAGCAGTGTCAGGCATAGACGGATGAACACTGAAGCTTTCTTT
TRBJ1-5	TRBV4-3	.	.	CASSQDSGGNQPQHF	TGCGCCAGCAGCCAAGACTCGGGGGGGAATCAGCCCCAGCATTTT
TRBJ1-2	TRBV29-1	.	.	CSVSRTGLPF	TGCAGCGTTAGCCGGACGGGACTCCCCTTC
TRBJ2-3	TRBV19	.	TRBD2	CASSILSGGRTDTQYF	TGTGCCAGTAGTATACTAAGCGGGGGGCGCACAGATACGCAGTATTTT
TRBJ1-6	TRBV7-9	.	.	CASSSGTYNSPLHF	TGTGCCAGCAGCTCGGGAACTTATAATTCACCCCTCCACTTT
TRBJ2-3	TRBV4-3	.	.	CASSGWETDTQYF	TGCGCCTCTTCAGGGTGGGAGACAGATACGCAGTATTTT
TRBJ2-7	TRBV11-2	.	.	CASSLGVYRDF	TGTGCCAGCAGCTTGGGGGTCTATCGAGACTTC
TRBJ1-2	TRBV11-2	once	.	CASTPGGAGYTF	TGTGCCAGCACTCCGGGGGGCGCGGGCTACACCTTC
TRBJ2-2	TRBV4-2	.	TRBD2	CASTRGGGNTGELFF	TGTGCCAGCACCCGGGGCGGGGGGAACACCGGGGAGCTGTTTTTT
TRBJ1-5	TRBV7-8	.	TRBD1	CASSTYRGRDQPQHF	TGTGCCAGCAGCACATACAGGGGGCGAGATCAGCCCCAGCATTTT
TRBJ1-6	TRBV3-1/TRBV3-2	.	TRBD1	CASSLGQAYSPLHF	TGTGCCAGCAGCCTCGGACAGGCTTATTCACCCCTCCACTTT
TRBJ2-3	TRBV13	.	TRBD2	CASSLSLAGGPVTDTQYF	TGTGCCAGCAGCTTAAGTCTAGCGGGGGGGCCTGTAACAGATACGCAGTATTTT
TRBJ2-6	TRBV2	once	.	CASSVKGSGANVLTF	TGTGCCAGCAGTGTAAAGGGCTCTGGGGCCAACGTCCTGACTTTC
TRBJ1-1	TRBV5-1	.	TRBD1	CASSLSPGTGNTEAFF	TGCGCCAGCAGCTTGAGTCCCGGGACAGGGAACACTGAAGCTTTCTTT
TRBJ2-7	TRBV27	.	TRBD2	CATLGGGVYEQYF	TGTGCCACCCTTGGCGGGGGGGTGTACGAGCAGTACTTC
TRBJ2-7	TRBV28	.	TRBD2	CASSLSGTRHEQYF	TGTGCCAGCAGTTTATCGGGGACTAGACACGAGCAGTACTTC
TRBJ2-7	TRBV4-1	once	.	CASSLRPSRDEQYF	TGCGCCAGCAGCCTCCGCCCGTCAAGAGACGAGCAGTACTTC
TRBJ2-7	TRBV5-1	.	.	CASGLGDLYEQYF	TGCGCCAGCGGCTTGGGGGACCTCTACGAGCAGTACTTC
TRBJ1-1	TRBV29-1	.	TRBD1	CSASVWQGDTEAFF	TGCAGCGCTTCTGTCTGGCAGGGGGACACTGAAGCTTTCTTT
TRBJ2-5	TRBV29-1	.	TRBD1	CSVGGQGQTQYF	TGCAGCGTTGGGGGACAGGGACAGACCCAGTACTTC
TRBJ2-2	TRBV15	.	.	CATSRAPGGGYGGELFF	TGTGCCACCAGCAGAGCCCCCGGCGGGGGCTACGGCGGGGAGCTGTTTTTT
TRBJ2-1	TRBV7-6	.	.	CASSPDWEMSEFF	TGTGCCAGCAGCCCGGATTGGGAAATGAGTGAGTTCTTC
TRBJ1-6	TRBV4-3	few	.	CASSQDANGGPLHF	TGCGCCAGCAGCCAAGACGCCAACGGCGGACCCCTCCACTTT
TRBJ2-1	TRBV18	.	TRBD2	CASSPSLAGVNSNEQFF	TGTGCCAGCTCACCGTCGCTAGCGGGGGTTAATTCGAATGAGCAGTTCTTC
TRBJ2-3	TRBV21-1	.	.	CASSKAKGHPSPDTQYF	TGTGCCAGCAGCAAAGCGAAGGGCCACCCGTCTCCAGATACGCAGTATTTT
TRBJ2-1	TRBV5-1	.	.	CASSLVPNEQFF	TGCGCCAGCAGCTTGGTTCCGAATGAGCAGTTCTTC
TRBJ1-4	TRBV2	.	.	CASRAQLGTNEKLFF	TGTGCCAGCAGGGCCCAACTCGGAACTAATGAAAAACTGTTTTTT
TRBJ2-7	TRBV5-6	.	TRBD2	CASSSLAGGPYEQYF	TGTGCCAGCAGCTCCCTAGCGGGGGGGCCGTACGAGCAGTACTTC
TRBJ1-1	TRBV5-8	.	.	CASSTGLKVAFF	TGTGCCAGCAGCACGGGACTCAAAGTAGCTTTCTTT